The subject of this entry is one TCR beta chain. The data were obtained in a study of blood T cell repertoires in COVID-19. Study details: The samples span acute and convalescent COVID-19 from the United States, Italy and Spain. PBMCs, B-cell-depleted T cells, or T cells provided the cDNA or gDNA that made up the material.

The V and J ends lost 4 bases and 1 base respectively, with 16 bases between them. The CDR3 runs 16 residues. Per the germline V gene, CDR1 is MNHEY and CDR2 is SVGAGI. Original data processing: Reference gene primer amplification gave nucleated cell count estimates. Assay: immunoSEQ multiplex PCR; the TCRdb copy retains only in-frame clones and omits some. For V, J and clone size, that table is used; D and trimming come from the DNA. This sample yields 200,000 to 300,000 clones, of which roughly four fifths are seen a single time; over 7.5% belongs to the top ten. This chain links TRBV6-5 with TRBJ1-1, with D possibly matching TRBD1 (6 bases). This clonotype originated in an elderly man with acute or convalescent COVID-19. Sequencing used peripheral blood. Here the CDR3 DNA reads TGTGCCAGCAGTTCAATTTGGGGCAGGGGGAACACTGAAGCTTTCTTT. Translation gives CASSSIWGRGNTEAFF.